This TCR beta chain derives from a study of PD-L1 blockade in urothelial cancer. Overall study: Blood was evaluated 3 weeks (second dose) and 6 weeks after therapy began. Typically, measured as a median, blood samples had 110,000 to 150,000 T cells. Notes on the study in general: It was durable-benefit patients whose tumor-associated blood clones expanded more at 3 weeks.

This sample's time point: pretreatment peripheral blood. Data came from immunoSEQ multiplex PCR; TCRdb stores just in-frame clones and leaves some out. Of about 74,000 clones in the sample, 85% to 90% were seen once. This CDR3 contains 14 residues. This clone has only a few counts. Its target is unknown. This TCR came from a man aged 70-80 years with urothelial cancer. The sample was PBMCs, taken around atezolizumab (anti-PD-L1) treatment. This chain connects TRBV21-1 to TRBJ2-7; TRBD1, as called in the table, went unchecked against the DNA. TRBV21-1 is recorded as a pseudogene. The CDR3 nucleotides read TGTGCCATCCGCCCCCGGGGACATCACTACGAGCAGTACTTC. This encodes CAIRPRGHHYEQYF.